The rows below give T cell receptor beta chains drawn from one sample of a study of blood T cell repertoires in COVID-19. The method was immunoSEQ multiplex PCR; TCRdb's version includes in-frame clones alone and lacks a portion of them. This sample has around 70,000 clones, with roughly 84% found just once. Sequencing was done on a sample of peripheral blood. All receptors come from a woman between 45 and 65 years old with acute or convalescent COVID-19. The CDR3 runs from the conserved cysteine through the conserved F or W. A D gene is named only where the DNA matches it firmly. Not all rows give a size; the values are once, few, many and, for expanded clones, a class.

V gene,J gene,CDR3 length,D gene,clone size,CDR3 protein,CDR3 DNA
TRBV7-9,TRBJ2-7,13,TRBD1,-,CASSPGTVFEQYF,TGTGCCAGCAGCCCAGGGACAGTGTTTGAGCAGTACTTC
TRBV6-6,TRBJ1-6,17,TRBD1,-,CASSLQGLGTGSPPLHF,TGTGCCAGCAGTCTGCAAGGTTTGGGGACAGGGTCTCCACCCCTCCACTTT
TRBV11-2,TRBJ2-5,16,TRBD1,once,CASSIAGTGSKETQYF,TGTGCCAGCAGCATTGCCGGGACAGGGTCGAAAGAGACCCAGTACTTC
TRBV19,TRBJ1-1,12,TRBD1,-,CASMGQVPEAFF,TGTGCCAGTATGGGACAGGTACCTGAAGCTTTCTTT
TRBV16,TRBJ1-2,18,-,-,CASSQVPGPAKGDYGYTF,TGTGCCAGCAGCCAAGTGCCGGGCCCCGCCAAGGGAGACTATGGCTACACCTTC
TRBV11-1,TRBJ2-3,15,-,-,CASSLDGGSTDTQYF,TGTGCCAGCAGCTTAGATGGGGGGAGCACAGATACGCAGTATTTT
TRBV6-2/TRBV6-3,TRBJ2-7,13,TRBD1,-,CASSWDSSYEQYF,TGTGCCAGCAGTTGGGACAGTTCCTACGAGCAGTACTTC
TRBV3-1/TRBV3-2,TRBJ1-2,18,-,-,CASSQETTLSRDISGYTF,TGTGCCAGCAGCCAAGAGACCACTTTATCCCGGGACATAAGTGGCTACACCTTC
TRBV30,TRBJ2-5,14,-,-,CAWTSGNVLETQYF,TGTGCCTGGACCTCCGGGAACGTTCTTGAGACCCAGTACTTC
TRBV28,TRBJ2-7,13,-,-,CASSLASSYEQYF,TGTGCCAGCAGTTTAGCCAGCTCCTACGAGCAGTACTTC
TRBV13,TRBJ2-7,14,-,-,CASSPRQDSYEQYF,TGTGCCAGCAGCCCCCGACAGGACTCCTACGAGCAGTACTTC
TRBV2,TRBJ2-4,17,TRBD2,-,CASKGLAGRIAKNIQYF,TGTGCCAGCAAGGGACTAGCGGGGAGAATAGCCAAAAACATTCAGTACTTC
TRBV18,TRBJ1-4,14,-,-,CASSQQATNEKLFF,TGTGCCAGCTCACAACAGGCAACTAATGAAAAACTGTTTTTT
TRBV7-3,TRBJ2-3,15,-,once,CASSPSWQRTDTQYF,TGTGCCAGCAGCCCTAGTTGGCAGCGCACAGATACGCAGTATTTT
TRBV5-4,TRBJ2-1,16,TRBD1,once,CASSSRTGGRDNEQFF,TGTGCCAGCAGCTCCCGGACAGGGGGCCGGGACAATGAGCAGTTCTTC
TRBV7-2,TRBJ2-7,12,-,-,CASSSAGYEQYF,TGTGCCAGCAGCTCCGCAGGGTACGAGCAGTACTTC
TRBV10-3,TRBJ1-2,16,-,-,CAIRDSLSIYNYGYTF,TGTGCCATCAGGGACAGTCTATCTATTTACAACTATGGCTACACCTTC
TRBV3-1/TRBV3-2,TRBJ2-3,19,TRBD2,-,CASSQEGEEREVGTDTQYF,TGTGCCAGCAGCCAAGAGGGGGAGGAGCGGGAGGTCGGGACAGATACGCAGTATTTT
TRBV15,TRBJ2-2,17,-,-,CATSRDQGRANTGELFF,TGTGCCACCAGCAGAGATCAGGGCAGGGCGAACACCGGGGAGCTGTTTTTT
TRBV6-2/TRBV6-3,TRBJ1-2,15,TRBD1,-,CASSPRQGPRYGYTF,TGTGCCAGCAGTCCGAGACAGGGACCACGGTATGGCTACACCTTC
TRBV5-1,TRBJ2-1,17,TRBD2,-,CASSLLGTTISYNEQFF,TGCGCCAGCAGCTTGTTAGGGACTACAATCTCCTACAATGAGCAGTTCTTC
TRBV7-6,TRBJ2-5,15,TRBD2,-,CASSSGLAIGETQYF,TGTGCCAGCAGCTCCGGACTAGCTATCGGAGAGACCCAGTACTTC
TRBV6-1,TRBJ2-3,17,TRBD2,-,CASSEQAGGTSTDTQYF,TGTGCCAGCAGTGAACAAGCGGGAGGAACAAGCACAGATACGCAGTATTTT
TRBV4-1,TRBJ2-1,16,TRBD2,-,CASSQELASGFVEQFF,TGCGCCAGCAGCCAAGAGTTGGCTAGCGGGTTTGTTGAGCAGTTCTTC
TRBV28,TRBJ2-7,13,-,-,CASSLASSYEQYF,TGTGCCAGCAGTTTAGCGAGCTCCTACGAGCAGTACTTC
TRBV7-7,TRBJ2-3,14,TRBD2,-,CASSPGTSVNTQYF,TGTGCCAGCAGCCCCGGGACTAGCGTGAATACGCAGTATTTT
TRBV28,TRBJ2-7,12,TRBD2,once,CATGLALYEQYF,TGTGCCACGGGACTAGCCCTATACGAGCAGTACTTC
TRBV5-6,TRBJ2-1,16,-,-,CASSLSGRGDYNEQFF,TGTGCCAGCAGCTTGTCGGGCAGGGGGGACTACAATGAGCAGTTCTTC
TRBV5-1,TRBJ1-1,13,-,-,CASSLKTGTEAFF,TGCGCCAGCAGCTTGAAGACAGGCACTGAAGCTTTCTTT
TRBV7-3,TRBJ2-5,17,TRBD2,-,CASSFSPAGGPQETQYF,TGTGCCAGCAGCTTCTCCCCTGCGGGGGGGCCGCAGGAGACCCAGTACTTC
TRBV5-1,TRBJ1-2,14,-,-,CASSPGEGGYGYTF,TGCGCCAGCAGCCCGGGGGAGGGCGGCTATGGCTACACCTTC
TRBV27,TRBJ1-5,17,TRBD1,-,CASSRGPGQGAFQPQHF,TGTGCCAGCAGCCGAGGTCCGGGACAGGGGGCATTCCAGCCCCAGCATTTT
TRBV30,TRBJ1-3,14,-,few,CAWSRDSAGNTIYF,TGTGCCTGGAGTCGTGACAGTGCTGGAAACACCATATATTTT
TRBV28,TRBJ2-3,17,TRBD2,-,CASRPSRGAGGADTQYF,TGTGCCAGCAGGCCTTCTAGGGGAGCGGGAGGGGCAGATACGCAGTATTTT
TRBV9,TRBJ2-7,16,TRBD2,once,CASSVSAGGPSYEQYF,TGTGCCAGCAGCGTCTCAGCGGGAGGCCCATCCTACGAGCAGTACTTC
TRBV6-6,TRBJ2-3,12,-,-,CASSYTLDTQYF,TGTGCCAGCAGTTACACTCTAGATACGCAGTATTTT
TRBV6-2/TRBV6-3,TRBJ2-7,15,TRBD2,-,CASGPGIRGGYEQYF,TGTGCCAGCGGCCCCGGGATCCGGGGGGGATACGAGCAGTACTTC
TRBV5-1,TRBJ2-7,16,TRBD2,-,CASSEGRGLAGDEQYF,TGCGCCAGCAGCGAGGGCCGAGGACTAGCGGGAGACGAGCAGTACTTC
TRBV30,TRBJ1-4,13,TRBD1,-,CACGQGGNEKLFF,TGTGCCTGCGGACAGGGAGGGAATGAAAAACTGTTTTTT
TRBV28,TRBJ1-5,13,TRBD1,-,CASSTGDMQPQHF,TGTGCCAGCAGCACAGGGGACATGCAGCCCCAGCATTTT
TRBV19,TRBJ2-2,12,TRBD1,few,CASRQGTGELFF,TGTGCCAGTAGACAGGGGACCGGGGAGCTGTTTTTT
TRBV7-2,TRBJ2-1,16,-,few,CASSLARDRPYNEQFF,TGTGCCAGCAGCTTAGCGCGTGACAGACCCTACAATGAGCAGTTCTTC
TRBV3-1/TRBV3-2,TRBJ2-6,18,-,-,CASSNNFDYREGANVLTF,TGTGCCAGCAGCAATAACTTCGACTACAGGGAAGGGGCCAACGTCCTGACTTTC
TRBV7-2,TRBJ1-3,14,-,-,CASSLDPPGITIYF,TGTGCCAGCAGCTTAGATCCCCCGGGGATAACCATATATTTT
TRBV7-3,TRBJ1-2,13,TRBD1,-,CASSSETGNGYTF,TGTGCCAGCAGCTCCGAGACAGGGAACGGCTACACCTTC
TRBV6-4,TRBJ1-2,13,-,-,CASSDAVQPGYTF,TGTGCCAGCAGTGACGCCGTACAGCCTGGCTACACCTTC
TRBV27,TRBJ2-2,13,-,-,CATGTPNTGELFF,TGTGCCACCGGGACACCGAACACCGGGGAGCTGTTTTTT
TRBV2,TRBJ2-3,15,TRBD2,-,CASSPSGGQPDTQYF,TGTGCCAGCAGCCCAAGCGGGGGGCAGCCAGATACGCAGTATTTT
TRBV7-2,TRBJ2-3,18,-,-,CASSLLARGRVIPDTQYF,TGTGCCAGCAGCTTACTTGCGCGGGGGCGAGTGATTCCAGATACGCAGTATTTT
TRBV3-1/TRBV3-2,TRBJ1-1,14,TRBD1,-,CASSPAGGNTEAFF,TGTGCCAGCAGCCCCGCAGGGGGAAACACTGAAGCTTTCTTT
TRBV29-1,TRBJ2-7,11,-,-,CSVRRTYEQYF,TGCAGCGTACGCAGGACCTACGAGCAGTACTTC
TRBV29-1,TRBJ2-3,17,-,-,CSAIGGAWTGRTDTQYF,TGCAGCGCGATCGGAGGGGCTTGGACAGGTCGCACAGATACGCAGTATTTT
TRBV11-2,TRBJ1-2,15,TRBD1,-,CASSLRDSSNYGYTF,TGTGCCAGCAGCTTACGGGACAGCAGTAACTATGGCTACACCTTC
TRBV14,TRBJ2-2,16,TRBD2,-,CASSQYRGGASGELFF,TGTGCCAGCAGCCAATATCGCGGGGGGGCCTCCGGGGAGCTGTTTTTT
TRBV3-1/TRBV3-2,TRBJ2-7,17,TRBD2,-,CASSQAWLAGGPYEQYF,TGTGCCAGCAGCCAAGCTTGGCTAGCGGGAGGGCCTTACGAGCAGTACTTC
TRBV2,TRBJ1-5,12,-,-,CASSNSNQPQHF,TGTGCCAGCAGCAATAGCAATCAGCCCCAGCATTTT
TRBV28,TRBJ2-5,11,TRBD2,-,CASMGGETQYF,TGTGCCAGCATGGGAGGGGAGACCCAGTACTTC
TRBV18,TRBJ2-7,12,-,-,CASSLDTYEQYF,TGTGCCAGCTCACTTGACACCTACGAGCAGTACTTC
TRBV10-3,TRBJ1-2,15,TRBD1,-,CAISSPGQGPYGYTF,TGTGCCATCAGTTCCCCGGGACAGGGACCCTATGGCTACACCTTC